The 13 T cell receptor beta chains given below trace back to one sample, sequenced in a study of low-dose radiotherapy and immunotherapy resistance in tumors. TRAV- and TRBV-specific primers primed first-strand cDNA, covering alpha and beta chains. PCR amplification of the TCRs was performed with Phusion for 20 to 25 PCR cycles, and it relied on a constant-region primer together with a V-primer adapter. TCRdb re-called the reads through MiXCR, storing one row per CDR3 protein. The profile shows around 6,200 distinct CDR3 sequences, over 55% of them singletons. These receptors were taken from a human donor with advanced metastatic prostate, ovarian, gallbladder or colorectal cancer (not recorded which). This table probably holds off-target reads from a library built for another chain.

In this sample, this clonotype turned up a few times. The V call is TRBV6-2 or TRBV6-3, the J call TRBJ1-2; D may be TRBD1 (5 bases). The germline V and J ends were trimmed by 6 bases and 6 bases, with 11 bases remaining between them. Looked up from germline, CDR1 is MNHEY and CDR2 is SVGEGT. The CDR3 extends over 12 amino acids. This CDR3 reads CASRPEGDGYTF. CDR3 DNA: TGTGCCAGCAGGCCCGAAGGGGATGGCTACACCTTC.

This clonotype has just a few counts. The chain combines TRBV29-1 with TRBJ1-4; 12 bases match TRBD1. Trimming cost V 7 bases and J 8 bases; bases outside gene matches: 8. Germline values: CDR1 SQVTM, CDR2 ANQGSEA. This CDR3 has 14 amino acids. The CDR3: CSAGTGGAEEKLFF. The CDR3 coding sequence is TGCAGCGCCGGGACAGGGGGCGCGGAAGAAAAACTGTTTTTT.

CDR3 coding DNA: TGTGCCAGCAGGGAAGGCAATCAGCCCCAGCATTTT. Its protein is CASREGNQPQHF. The chain is built from TRBV25-1 and TRBJ1-5; D uncertain. The ends were cut back, 6 bases at V and 2 bases at J, with 5 bases in the middle. This CDR3 is 12 amino acids long. The germline CDR1 and CDR2 sequences are MGHDK and SYGVNS.

The rearrangement uses TRBV4-1 and TRBJ2-7; D unclear. The CDR3 length is 16 residues. The ends were cut back, 1 base at V and 0 bases at J, with 13 bases in the middle. CDR1 is MGHRA, CDR2 YSYEKL, per germline. CDR3 residues: CASSQVLGSVSYEQYF. The CDR3 bases are TGCGCCAGCAGCCAAGTCTTGGGCAGCGTCTCCTACGAGCAGTACTTC.

The chain carries TRBV9 and TRBJ2-2; TRBD2 aligns across 8 bases. The CDR3 covers 15 residues. V was clipped by 4 bases and J by 7 bases; unmatched bases: 9. CDR1 and CDR2 (germline): SGDLS, YYNGEE. CDR3 amino acids: CASSPRGAQNGELFF. The CDR3 bases are TGTGCCAGCAGCCCGCGGGGGGCCCAGAACGGGGAGCTGTTTTTT. Filled out from reference TRBV9 and TRBJ2-2, the complete variable domain reads DSGVTQTPKHLITATGQRVTLRCSPRSGDLSVYWYQQSLDQGLQFLIQYYNGEERAKGNILERFSAQQFPDLHSELNLSSLELGDSALYFCASSPRGAQNGELFFGEGSRLTVL.

This clonotype was seen only once. V gene TRBV7-2 combines with J gene TRBJ2-6; possible D gene TRBD2, 5 bases. The germline V gene has CDR1 SGHTA and CDR2 FQGNSA. V was pared by 5 bases and J by 12 bases, with 11 bases between. This CDR3 is built from 12 residues. The CDR3 DNA follows: TGTGCCAGCAGCCGGAGGACGGCCGTCCTGACTTTC. Translation: CASSRRTAVLTF.

The chain is built from TRBV6-2 or TRBV6-3 and TRBJ1-1; D ambiguous. Germline-derived CDR1 and CDR2 are MNHEY and SVGEGT. The CDR3 loop spans 14 amino acids. V gave up 0 bases and J gave up 0 bases, with 5 bases separating them. The CDR3 sequence: CASSYSRLNTEAFF. Written as DNA, the CDR3 is TGTGCCAGCAGTTACTCGAGGCTGAACACTGAAGCTTTCTTT.

This clonotype is a singleton in its sample. V is TRBV7-2 and J is TRBJ1-2; maybe TRBD1 (5 bases). CDR3 length equals 14 residues. Trimming stripped 7 bases from V and 8 bases from J, with 20 bases between. CDR1 and CDR2 (germline): SGHTA, FQGNSA. The CDR3 region has the DNA TGTGCCAGCACTATTGGGAAGGGCAGGGTGGGCTACACCTTC. It translates to CASTIGKGRVGYTF.

V and J are TRBV28 and TRBJ2-7; D gene ambiguous. Trimming shortened V by 3 bases and J by 6 bases, and 12 bases separated the two germline ends. The germline gives CDR1 MDHEN, CDR2 SYDVKM. The CDR3 length is 13 residues. CDR3 in amino acids: CASSFVSPPEQYF. The CDR3 bases are TGTGCCAGCAGTTTCGTATCCCCCCCCGAGCAGTACTTC.

V gene TRBV7-9 combines with J gene TRBJ1-6, with D hard to call. The CDR3 totals 12 residues. Germline CDR1 is SEHNR and CDR2 is FQNEAQ (reference sequence). With 5 bases removed from V and 6 bases from J, the gap between germline ends came to 5 bases. The CDR3 DNA reads as TGTGCCAGCAGCACCCCTAATTCACCCCTCCACTTT. This encodes CASSTPNSPLHF.

The CDR3 spells CASSSGASNQPQHF. The CDR3 nucleotides are TGTGCCAGCAGTTCCGGGGCCAGCAATCAGCCCCAGCATTTT. This chain uses TRBV26 with TRBJ1-5; the table's D call of TRBD1 was not tested on the DNA. TRBV26 is classified as a pseudogene. The CDR3 covers 14 residues.

The rearrangement links TRBV15 to TRBJ2-7; D gene unclear. The V end was cut by 0 bases, the J end by 5 bases, with 14 bases between. The CDR3 extends over 15 amino acids. The germline V gene has CDR1 LNHNV and CDR2 YYDKDF (reference sequence). The CDR3 loop is CATSRDHVVNHEQYF. In nucleotides, the CDR3 is TGTGCCACCAGCAGAGATCACGTTGTAAACCACGAGCAGTACTTC.

The rearrangement uses TRBV28 and TRBJ1-1; 9 positions agree with TRBD1. The V and J ends lost 6 bases and 1 base, in that order; junction bases with no gene match: 6. The CDR3 contains 15 residues. In germline, CDR1 is MDHEN, CDR2 SYDVKM. The CDR3 region has the DNA TGTGCCAGCAGATTTCCGGGACAGGGGAACACTGAAGCTTTCTTT. Translated, it gives CASRFPGQGNTEAFF.